This record concerns one T cell receptor beta chain sequence. Its target is not known. The record originates from a study of shared clonotypes between healthy human individuals. Study-level results: On the whole, naive subsets had larger estimated richness than memory subsets had. Clonotypes shared by all four donors outscored non-shared clonotypes in generation probability.

The length of the CDR3 is 17 residues. The V gene's germline CDR1 is LNHDA and CDR2 SQIVND (reference sequence). V was pared by 1 base and J by 0 bases, with 15 bases between. Every subset had its genomic DNA shared out evenly among several immunoSEQ plates. The table came from immunoSEQ multiplex PCR; TCRdb's copy has only in-frame clones and leaves some out. The table records roughly 2 million clones, roughly 95% of them present only once. The V call is TRBV19, the J call TRBJ1-2; D is unclear. Input material: naive CD4+ T cells sorted from blood. Subset described: CD45RA+ positively selected. This TCR was recovered from a man between 18 and 35 years old in good health. CDR3 bases: TGTGCCAGTAGTATAGGGCAGACTTACGTGTCTAACTATGGCTACACCTTC. Protein product: CASSIGQTYVSNYGYTF.